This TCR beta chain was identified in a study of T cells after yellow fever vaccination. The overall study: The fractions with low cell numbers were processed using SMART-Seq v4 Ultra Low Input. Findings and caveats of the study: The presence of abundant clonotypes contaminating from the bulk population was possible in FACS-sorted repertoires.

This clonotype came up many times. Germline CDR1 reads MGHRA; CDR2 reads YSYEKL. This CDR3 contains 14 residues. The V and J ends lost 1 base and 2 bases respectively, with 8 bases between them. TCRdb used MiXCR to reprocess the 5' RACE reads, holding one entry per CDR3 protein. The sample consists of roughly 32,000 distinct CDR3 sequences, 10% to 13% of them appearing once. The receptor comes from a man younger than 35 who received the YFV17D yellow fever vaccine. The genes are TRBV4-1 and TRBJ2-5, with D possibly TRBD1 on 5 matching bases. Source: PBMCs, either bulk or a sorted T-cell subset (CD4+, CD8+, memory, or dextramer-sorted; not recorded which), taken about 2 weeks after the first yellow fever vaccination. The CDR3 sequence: CASSQVRGQETQYF. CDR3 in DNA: TGCGCCAGCAGCCAAGTAAGGGGTCAAGAGACCCAGTACTTC.